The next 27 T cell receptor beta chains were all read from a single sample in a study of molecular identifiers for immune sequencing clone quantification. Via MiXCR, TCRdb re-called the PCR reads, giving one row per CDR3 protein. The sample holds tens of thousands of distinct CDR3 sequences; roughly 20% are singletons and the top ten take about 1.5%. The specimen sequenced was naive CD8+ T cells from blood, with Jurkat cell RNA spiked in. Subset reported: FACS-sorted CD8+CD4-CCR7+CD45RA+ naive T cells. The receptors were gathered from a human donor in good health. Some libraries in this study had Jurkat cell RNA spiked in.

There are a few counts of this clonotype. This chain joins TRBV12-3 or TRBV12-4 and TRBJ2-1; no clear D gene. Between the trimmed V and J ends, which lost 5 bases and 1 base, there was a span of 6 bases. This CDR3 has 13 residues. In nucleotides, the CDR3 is TGTGCCAGCAGTGAAGAATCCTACAATGAGCAGTTCTTC. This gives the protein CASSEESYNEQFF.

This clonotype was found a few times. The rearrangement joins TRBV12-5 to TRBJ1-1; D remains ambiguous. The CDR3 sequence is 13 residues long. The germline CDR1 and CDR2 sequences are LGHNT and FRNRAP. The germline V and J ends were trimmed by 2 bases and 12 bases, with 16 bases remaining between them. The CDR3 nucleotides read TGTGCTAGTGGTTTGATAGAAGACGGGCTGACTTTCTTT. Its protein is CASGLIEDGLTFF.

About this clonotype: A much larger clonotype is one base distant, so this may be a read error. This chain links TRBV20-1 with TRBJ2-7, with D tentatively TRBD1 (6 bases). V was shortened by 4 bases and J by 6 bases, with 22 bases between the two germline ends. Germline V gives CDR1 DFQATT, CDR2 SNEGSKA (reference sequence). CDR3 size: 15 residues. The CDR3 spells CSAIPLTGNAFEQYF. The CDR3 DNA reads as TGCAGTGCTATACCCTTGACAGGAAATGCCTTCGAGCAGTACTTC.

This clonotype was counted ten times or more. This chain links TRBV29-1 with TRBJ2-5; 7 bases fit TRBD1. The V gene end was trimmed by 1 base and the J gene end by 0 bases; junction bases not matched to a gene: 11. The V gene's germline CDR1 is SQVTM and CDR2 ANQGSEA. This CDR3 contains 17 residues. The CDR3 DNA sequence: TGCAGCGTTGAAGGGGGACAGCCAAAATTATACCAAGAGACCCAGTACTTC. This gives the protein CSVEGGQPKLYQETQYF.

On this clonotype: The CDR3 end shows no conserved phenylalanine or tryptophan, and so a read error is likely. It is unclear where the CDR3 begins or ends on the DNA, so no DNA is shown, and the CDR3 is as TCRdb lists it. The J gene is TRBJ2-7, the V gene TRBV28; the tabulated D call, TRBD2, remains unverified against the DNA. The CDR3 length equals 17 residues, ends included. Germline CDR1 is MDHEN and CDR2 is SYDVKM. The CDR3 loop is CASSPSLRLAVTYERYL.

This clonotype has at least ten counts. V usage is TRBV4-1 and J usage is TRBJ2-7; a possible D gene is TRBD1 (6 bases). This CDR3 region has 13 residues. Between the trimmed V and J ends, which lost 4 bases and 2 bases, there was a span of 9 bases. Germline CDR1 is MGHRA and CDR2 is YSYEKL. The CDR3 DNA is TGCGCCAGCAGCCTAAGGACAGCCTACGAGCAGTACTTC. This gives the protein CASSLRTAYEQYF.

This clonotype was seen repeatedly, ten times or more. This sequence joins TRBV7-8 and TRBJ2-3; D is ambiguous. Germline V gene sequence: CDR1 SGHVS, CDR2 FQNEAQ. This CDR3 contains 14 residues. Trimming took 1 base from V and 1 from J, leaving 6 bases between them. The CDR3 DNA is TGTGCCAGCAGCTTAGTTACCCGCACAGATACGCAGTATTTT. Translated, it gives CASSLVTRTDTQYF.

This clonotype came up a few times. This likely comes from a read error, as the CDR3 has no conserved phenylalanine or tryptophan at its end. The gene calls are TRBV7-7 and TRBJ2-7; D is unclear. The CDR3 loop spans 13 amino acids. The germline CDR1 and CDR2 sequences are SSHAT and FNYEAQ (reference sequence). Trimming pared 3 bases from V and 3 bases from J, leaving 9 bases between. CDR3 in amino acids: CASSLTGNYEQYS. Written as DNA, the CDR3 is TGTGCCAGCAGCTTGACTGGGAACTACGAGCAGTACTCC.

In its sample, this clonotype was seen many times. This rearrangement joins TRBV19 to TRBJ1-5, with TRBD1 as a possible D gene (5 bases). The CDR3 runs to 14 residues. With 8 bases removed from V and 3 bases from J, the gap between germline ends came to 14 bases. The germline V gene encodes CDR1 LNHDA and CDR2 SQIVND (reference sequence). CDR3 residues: CASGLARDNQPQHF. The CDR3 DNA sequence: TGTGCCAGTGGCCTCGCCAGGGACAATCAGCCCCAGCATTTT.

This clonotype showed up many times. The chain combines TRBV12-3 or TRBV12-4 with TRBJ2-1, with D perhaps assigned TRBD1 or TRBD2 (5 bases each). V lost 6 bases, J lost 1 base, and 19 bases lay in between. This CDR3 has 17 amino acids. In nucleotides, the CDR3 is TGTGCCAGCAGCCTGGAGTTGCAGGGAGCGTCCTACAATGAGCAGTTCTTC. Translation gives CASSLELQGASYNEQFF.

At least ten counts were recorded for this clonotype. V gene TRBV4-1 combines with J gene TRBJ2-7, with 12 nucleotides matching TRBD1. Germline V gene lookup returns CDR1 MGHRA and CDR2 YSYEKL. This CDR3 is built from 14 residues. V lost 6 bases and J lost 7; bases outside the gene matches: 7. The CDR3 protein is CASRPGQGAREQYF. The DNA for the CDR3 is TGCGCCAGCAGACCGGGACAGGGGGCAAGGGAGCAGTACTTC.

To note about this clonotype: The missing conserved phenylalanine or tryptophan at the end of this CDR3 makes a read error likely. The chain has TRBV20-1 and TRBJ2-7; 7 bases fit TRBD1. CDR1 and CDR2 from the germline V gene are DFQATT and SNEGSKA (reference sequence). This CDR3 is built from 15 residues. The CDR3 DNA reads TGCAGTGCGGGGATAGGGGACAGCTTCTCCTGCGAGCAGTACCTC. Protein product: CSAGIGDSFSCEQYL.

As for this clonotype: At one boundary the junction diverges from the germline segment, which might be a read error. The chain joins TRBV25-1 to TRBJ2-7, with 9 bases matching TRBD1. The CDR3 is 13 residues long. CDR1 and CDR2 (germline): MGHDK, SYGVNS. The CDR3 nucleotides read TGTACCAGCAGCACCGGGACAGGGAACGAGCAGTACTTC. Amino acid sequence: CTSSTGTGNEQYF.

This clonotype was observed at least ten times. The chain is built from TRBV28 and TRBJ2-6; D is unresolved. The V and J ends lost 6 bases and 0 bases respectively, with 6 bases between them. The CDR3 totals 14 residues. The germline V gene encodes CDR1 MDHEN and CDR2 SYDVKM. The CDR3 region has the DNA TGTGCCAGCAGCCAACACTCTGGGGCCAACGTCCTGACTTTC. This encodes CASSQHSGANVLTF. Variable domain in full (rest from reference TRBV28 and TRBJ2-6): DVKVTQSSRYLVKRTGEKVFLECVQDMDHENMFWYRQDPGLGLRLIYFSYDVKMKEKGDIPEGYSVSREKKERFSLILESASTNQTSMYLCASSQHSGANVLTFGAGSRLTVL.

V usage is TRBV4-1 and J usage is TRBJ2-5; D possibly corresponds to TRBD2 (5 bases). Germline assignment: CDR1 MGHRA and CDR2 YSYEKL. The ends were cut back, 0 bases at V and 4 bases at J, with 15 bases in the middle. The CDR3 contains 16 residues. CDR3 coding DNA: TGCGCCAGCAGCCAAGATTTTTACGGGGTCTCAGAGACCCAGTACTTC. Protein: CASSQDFYGVSETQYF.

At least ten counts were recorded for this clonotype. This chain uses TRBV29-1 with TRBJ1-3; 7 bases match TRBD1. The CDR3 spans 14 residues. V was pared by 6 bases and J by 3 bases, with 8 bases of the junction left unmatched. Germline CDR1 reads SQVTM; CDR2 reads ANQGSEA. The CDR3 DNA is TGCAGCGTCGTCCTACAGGGGATTGGAAACACCATATATTTT. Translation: CSVVLQGIGNTIYF. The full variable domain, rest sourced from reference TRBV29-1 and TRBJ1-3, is SAVISQKPSRDICQRGTSLTIQCQVDSQVTMMFWYRQQPGQSLTLIATANQGSEATYESGFVIDKFPISRPNLTFSTLTVSNMSPEDSSIYLCSVVLQGIGNTIYFGEGSWLTVV.

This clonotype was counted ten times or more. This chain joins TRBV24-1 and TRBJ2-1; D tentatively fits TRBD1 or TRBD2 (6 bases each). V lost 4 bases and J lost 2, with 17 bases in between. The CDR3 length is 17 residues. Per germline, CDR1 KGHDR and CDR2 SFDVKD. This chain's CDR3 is CATSDRTSGAAYNEQFF. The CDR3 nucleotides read TGTGCCACCAGTGACCGAACTTCGGGGGCCGCCTACAATGAGCAGTTCTTC.

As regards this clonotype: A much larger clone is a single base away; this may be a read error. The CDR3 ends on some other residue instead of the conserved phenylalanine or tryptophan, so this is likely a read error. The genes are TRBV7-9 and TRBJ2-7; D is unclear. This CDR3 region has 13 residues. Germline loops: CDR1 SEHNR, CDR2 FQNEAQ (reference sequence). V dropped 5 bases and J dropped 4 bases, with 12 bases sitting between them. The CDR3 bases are TGTGCCAGCAGCCAAACCCCCACGTACGAGCAGTACCTC. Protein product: CASSQTPTYEQYL.

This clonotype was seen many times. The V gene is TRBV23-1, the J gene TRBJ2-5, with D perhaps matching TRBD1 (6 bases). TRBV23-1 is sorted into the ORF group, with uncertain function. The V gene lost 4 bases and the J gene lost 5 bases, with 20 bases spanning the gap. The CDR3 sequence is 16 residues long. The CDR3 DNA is TGCGCCAGCAGTCCAGAACGGGACATTGAATGGGAGACCCAGTACTTC. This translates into CASSPERDIEWETQYF.

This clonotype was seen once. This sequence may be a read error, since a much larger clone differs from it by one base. The CDR3 reads CASSRGLVGVQFF. In nucleotides, the CDR3 is TGTGCCAGCAGCCGCGGACTAGTAGGCGTGCAGTTCTTC. The J gene is TRBJ2-1, the V gene TRBV7-2; TRBD2 matches at 7 bases. Germline V lookup: CDR1 SGHTA, CDR2 FQGNSA. The CDR3 extends over 13 amino acids. Germline trimming cut 5 bases from V and 12 bases from J; bases unmatched to any gene: 10.

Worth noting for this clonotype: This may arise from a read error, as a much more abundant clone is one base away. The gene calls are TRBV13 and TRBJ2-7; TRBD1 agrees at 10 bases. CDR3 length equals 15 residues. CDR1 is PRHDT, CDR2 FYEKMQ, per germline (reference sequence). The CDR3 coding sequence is TGTACCAGCAGCTCGCCGGGACAGGGGACCTACGAGCAGTACTTC. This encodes CTSSSPGQGTYEQYF.

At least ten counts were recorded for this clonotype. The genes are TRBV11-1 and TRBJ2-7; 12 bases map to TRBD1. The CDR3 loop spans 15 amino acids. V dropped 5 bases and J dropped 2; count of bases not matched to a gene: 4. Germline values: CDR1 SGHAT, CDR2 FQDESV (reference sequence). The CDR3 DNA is TGTGCCAGCAGCCAGGGACAGGGGGCGACCTACGAGCAGTACTTC. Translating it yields CASSQGQGATYEQYF. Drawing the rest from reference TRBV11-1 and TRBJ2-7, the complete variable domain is EAEVAQSPRYKITEKSQAVAFWCDPISGHATLYWYRQILGQGPELLVQFQDESVVDDSQLPKDRFSAERLKGVDSTLKIQPAELGDSAMYLCASSQGQGATYEQYFGPGTRLTVT.

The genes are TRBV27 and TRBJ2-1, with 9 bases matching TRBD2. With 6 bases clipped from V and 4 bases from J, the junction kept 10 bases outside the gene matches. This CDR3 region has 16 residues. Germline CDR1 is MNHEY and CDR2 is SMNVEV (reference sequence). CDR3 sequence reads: CASSPSGTSRYNEQFF. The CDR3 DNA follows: TGTGCCAGCAGCCCATCCGGGACTAGCCGATACAATGAGCAGTTCTTC.

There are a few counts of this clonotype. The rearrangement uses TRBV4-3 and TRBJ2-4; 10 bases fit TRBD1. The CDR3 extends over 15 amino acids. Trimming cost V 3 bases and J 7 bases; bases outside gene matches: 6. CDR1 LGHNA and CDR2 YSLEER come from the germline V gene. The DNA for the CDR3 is TGCGCCAGCAGCCACGTCGGGACAGGGGATAACATTCAGTACTTC. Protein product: CASSHVGTGDNIQYF.

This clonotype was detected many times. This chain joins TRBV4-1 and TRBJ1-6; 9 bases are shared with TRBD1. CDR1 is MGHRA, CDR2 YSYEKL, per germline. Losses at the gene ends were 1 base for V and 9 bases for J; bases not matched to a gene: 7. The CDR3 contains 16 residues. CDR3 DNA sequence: TGCGCCAGCAGCCAAGCTTGGGGACAGGGAAGTTCACCCCTCCACTTT. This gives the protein CASSQAWGQGSSPLHF.

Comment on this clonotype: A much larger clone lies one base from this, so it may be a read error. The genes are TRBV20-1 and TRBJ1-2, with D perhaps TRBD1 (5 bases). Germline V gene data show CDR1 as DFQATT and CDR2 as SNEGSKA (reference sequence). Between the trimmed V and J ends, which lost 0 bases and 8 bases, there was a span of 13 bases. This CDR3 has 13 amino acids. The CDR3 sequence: CSARDWAGEGYTF. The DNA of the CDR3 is TGCAGTGCTAGAGATTGGGCGGGGGAAGGCTACACCTTC.

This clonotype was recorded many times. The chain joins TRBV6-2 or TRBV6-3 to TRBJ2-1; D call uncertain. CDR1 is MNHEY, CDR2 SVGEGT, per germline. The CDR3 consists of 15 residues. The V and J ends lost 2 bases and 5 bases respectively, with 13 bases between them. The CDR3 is CASSYALGYHNEQFF. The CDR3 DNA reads TGTGCCAGCAGTTACGCTCTTGGGTATCACAATGAGCAGTTCTTC.